The 27 T cell receptor beta chains given below trace back to one sample, sequenced in a study of monozygotic twins with inflammatory bowel disease. Using the 5' RACE reads, TCRdb records one entry per CDR3 protein without DNA. The listing contains 140,000 to 150,000 distinct CDR3 sequences. The specimen sequenced was blood. All receptors derive from a human donor with ulcerative colitis or Crohn's disease, or a healthy co-twin of an affected twin (not recorded which).

CDR3 in amino acids: CATSDSGTGVGYGYTF. The chain joins TRBV24-1 to TRBJ1-2; the TCRdb call, TRBD1, lacks DNA for checking. Germline V gene lookup returns CDR1 KGHDR and CDR2 SFDVKD. The CDR3 loop spans 16 amino acids.

V is TRBV5-1 and J is TRBJ1-1; TCRdb names TRBD1, which stays unverified in the absence of DNA. Germline CDR1 is SGHRS and CDR2 is YFSETQ. The CDR3 loop spans 15 amino acids. Here the CDR3 reads CASSLPGQQNTEAFF. Based on the CDR3 plus reference TRBV5-1 and TRBJ1-1, the full variable domain is KAGVTQTPRYLIKTRGQQVTLSCSPISGHRSVSWYQQTPGQGLQFLFEYFSETQRNKGNFPGRFSGRQFSNSRSEMNVSTLELGDSALYLCASSLPGQQNTEAFFGQGTRLTVV.

The CDR3 region is CSARERVWRNTEAFF. The chain uses TRBV20-1 and TRBJ1-1. This CDR3 has 15 amino acids. In germline, CDR1 is DFQATT, CDR2 SNEGSKA (reference sequence).

V is TRBV5-6 and J is TRBJ1-6. The CDR3 contains 14 residues. Germline assignment: CDR1 SGHDT and CDR2 YYEEEE. CDR3 sequence reads: CASSFMTANSPLHF.

CDR3 amino acids: CASRGGGGNQPQHF. The V gene is TRBV12-3 or TRBV12-4, the J gene TRBJ1-5; the D call of TRBD1 rests on TCRdb alone, since no DNA is present to check it. CDR3 length: 14 residues.

The chain carries TRBV7-9 and TRBJ1-1; no DNA is available, so the TRBD1 call from TCRdb remains unchecked. The CDR3 is 15 amino acids. In germline, CDR1 is SEHNR, CDR2 FQNEAQ (reference sequence). The CDR3 here is CASSLTLGAGTEAFF.

The CDR3 reads CASSYFRGLDYGYTF. The genes are TRBV6-5 and TRBJ1-2; TCRdb proposes TRBD1, but this gene call is untestable without DNA. The germline V gene encodes CDR1 MNHEY and CDR2 SVGAGI. The CDR3 has 15 amino acids.

The chain has TRBV25-1 and TRBJ1-1; TCRdb returns TRBD1, unconfirmable since there is no DNA. This CDR3 region has 12 residues. Germline V gene sequence: CDR1 MGHDK, CDR2 SYGVNS. CDR3 protein: CASRGGDTEAFF.

The rearrangement joins TRBV27 to TRBJ1-2. The CDR3 is 14 residues long. CDR1 is MNHEY, CDR2 SMNVEV, per germline (reference sequence). The CDR3 region is CASSLSGGAGGYTF.

The CDR3 here is CASSAPRDRADEQYF. The rearrangement joins TRBV25-1 to TRBJ2-7; the D call from TCRdb, TRBD1, cannot be confirmed without DNA. Germline loops: CDR1 MGHDK, CDR2 SYGVNS. The CDR3 loop spans 15 amino acids.

This sequence joins TRBV28 and TRBJ1-4; TCRdb lists TRBD1, though no DNA is available to test this call. The CDR3 extends over 18 amino acids. Germline V gene lookup returns CDR1 MDHEN and CDR2 SYDVKM. This CDR3 reads CASSLRDRAPATNEKLFF.

J is TRBJ1-2 and V is TRBV27; checking the TCRdb D call of TRBD1 is not possible without DNA. CDR3 size: 12 residues. Germline lookup yields CDR1 MNHEY and CDR2 SMNVEV (reference sequence). The CDR3 region is CASSPGPYGYTF.

V is TRBV7-6 and J is TRBJ1-5. Germline V gene sequence: CDR1 SGHVS, CDR2 FNYEAQ. CDR3 length: 13 amino acids. The CDR3 loop is CASSLDGHQPQHF.

This chain connects TRBV12-3 or TRBV12-4 to TRBJ2-1; the TCRdb call, TRBD2, lacks DNA for checking. The length of the CDR3 is 16 residues. CDR3 in amino acids: CASSPPGLAGVNEQFF.

The rearrangement links TRBV7-3 to TRBJ2-7; absent DNA, TCRdb's TRBD1 call cannot be checked. The CDR3 extends over 15 amino acids. Germline values: CDR1 SGHTA, CDR2 FQGTGA. CDR3: CASSLKGGQGYEQYF.

The chain combines TRBV24-1 with TRBJ2-2; the TRBD2 assignment by TCRdb is unverifiable without DNA. The CDR3 contains 14 residues. The germline V gene has CDR1 KGHDR and CDR2 SFDVKD. CDR3 sequence: CATSTSGRAGELFF.

This chain connects TRBV6-2 or TRBV6-3 to TRBJ1-5. Per germline, CDR1 MNHEY and CDR2 SVGEGT. The CDR3 contains 17 residues. The CDR3 loop reads CATRRPAVGMINQPQHF.

V and J are TRBV6-2 or TRBV6-3 and TRBJ2-7; TCRdb gives TRBD1 as the D gene, but with no DNA this cannot be confirmed. Germline V gene data show CDR1 as MNHEY and CDR2 as SVGEGT. The CDR3 extends over 14 amino acids. The CDR3 sequence: CASSRARGFYEQYF.

The rearrangement joins TRBV10-3 to TRBJ2-3. The CDR3 extends over 13 amino acids. Per germline, CDR1 ENHRY and CDR2 SYGVKD. The CDR3 here is CAIREGSTDTQYF.

This chain joins TRBV7-2 and TRBJ2-2. Looked up from germline, CDR1 is SGHTA and CDR2 is FQGNSA. The CDR3 length is 13 residues. This CDR3 reads CASSLVVSGELFF.

The chain joins TRBV7-9 to TRBJ2-7; with no DNA, the TCRdb D assignment of TRBD1 cannot be verified. The CDR3 runs 17 residues. From germline, CDR1 is SEHNR and CDR2 FQNEAQ (reference sequence). CDR3 residues: CASSQSGHPNLEDEQYF.

This chain links TRBV28 with TRBJ2-7; TCRdb's D call, TRBD1, is unchecked because there is no DNA. Germline V CDR1 and CDR2: MDHEN, SYDVKM. The CDR3 length is 15 residues. The CDR3: CASSLSGTGGYEQYF.

The gene calls are TRBV3-1 and TRBJ1-3. The CDR3 length is 15 residues. Germline V lookup: CDR1 LGHDT, CDR2 YNNKEL (reference sequence). The CDR3 sequence is CASSLLGLGGNTIYF.

This chain uses TRBV5-1 with TRBJ1-1; TCRdb calls TRBD1, which cannot be checked without DNA. Per germline, CDR1 SGHRS and CDR2 YFSETQ. The CDR3 is 20 amino acids. The chain's CDR3 is CASSLQGAQPRGGMNTEAFF.

This chain uses TRBV20-1 with TRBJ2-1; without DNA, the TCRdb call of TRBD2 cannot be checked. From germline, CDR1 is DFQATT and CDR2 SNEGSKA (reference sequence). The CDR3 has 15 residues. The CDR3 is CSARGPGLMDNEQFF.

The V gene is TRBV4-1, the J gene TRBJ2-7; the TCRdb D gene call, TRBD1, has no DNA to confirm it. This CDR3 region has 17 residues. From germline, CDR1 is MGHRA and CDR2 YSYEKL. CDR3 sequence: CASSQEVLGRSSYEQYF.

The chain uses TRBV24-1 and TRBJ2-3; TCRdb's D call of TRBD2 is untestable without DNA. Germline lookup yields CDR1 KGHDR and CDR2 SFDVKD. CDR3 size: 14 residues. CDR3 sequence reads: CATKTSGSADTQYF.